This T cell receptor (beta chain) emerged from a study of T cell responses to AZD1222 COVID-19 vaccine. Study-wide results and limits: After the peak T cell response, and only then, were repertoires sampled. Mostly white British, mostly female donors; authors suggested clonal diversity may be underestimated. Spike-specific TCRs gained breadth and depth after people received two AZD1222 doses.

As for this clone: Its antigen is unidentified.

V shed 3 bases and J shed 5 bases, with 8 bases lying between them. The CDR3 covers 13 residues. The method was immunoSEQ multiplex PCR; TCRdb's version includes in-frame clones alone and lacks a portion of them. The sample has 200,000 to 300,000 clones, approximately 93% seen once. The V call is TRBV12-3 or TRBV12-4, the J call TRBJ1-5, with a possible D match to TRBD1 (5 bases). The specimen was peripheral blood, collected on day 0 of AZD1222 vaccination. The clonotype was recovered from an adult in good health. The CDR3 region is CASSFGGDQPQHF. The CDR3 nucleotides are TGTGCCAGCAGTTTCGGAGGGGATCAGCCCCAGCATTTT.